This T cell receptor (beta chain) comes out of a study of OX40 agonist ivuxolimab in advanced cancers. As for the study in general: Age averaged approximately 60 years (range about 20 to 80), and about 86% were male.

Study outcomes and limitations: Certain nonresponders likewise exhibited a low normalized T-cell clonal expansion.

The sample holds a few counts of this clone. What it binds is not known. Using immunoSEQ multiplex PCR, the repertoire was profiled, and TCRdb retains in-frame clones only, with some absent. The top ten clones hold under 0.9% of a sample with approximately 110,000 clones, about 90% of them seen once. The specimen comprised CD4+ or CD8+ T cells sorted from blood, sampled in a trial of the OX40 agonist ivuxolimab. This receptor was obtained from an adult with an advanced solid tumor such as melanoma, head and neck, liver or kidney cancer.

The CDR3 nucleotides read TGCGCCAGCAGCTCCCTATTTTTTAGGGAGGGCCGAGAAGATACGCAGTATTTT. Translation gives CASSSLFFREGREDTQYF. V and J are TRBV4-1 and TRBJ2-3; 7 nucleotides agree with TRBD2. This CDR3 comprises 18 residues. V lost 5 bases to trimming and J lost 5 bases; unmatched junction nucleotides: 19. Germline V CDR1 and CDR2: MGHRA, YSYEKL.